This T cell receptor (beta chain) was retrieved from a study of T cell responses to AZD1222 COVID-19 vaccine. Points on this clone: Antigen: not known.

The ends lost 1 base at V and 4 bases at J; junction bases unmatched: 8. There are 17 residues in the CDR3. Germline-derived CDR1 and CDR2 are LGHDT and YNNKEL (reference sequence). The study, taken as a whole, reports: Baseline serostatus was positive in only six AZD1222 recipients. Variant regions that are unmutated are reportedly the target of nearly half of spike-specific TCRs. CD4 TCRs covered the whole spike, strongest at regions 160-218 and 743-854.

Generated by immunoSEQ multiplex PCR, the TCRdb table keeps only in-frame clones and is missing some. The sample records roughly 96,000 clones, roughly 88% being singletons. Sequencing was performed on peripheral blood, taken on day 0 of AZD1222 vaccination. The sequence came from an adult in good health. The rearrangement links TRBV3-1 (or the pseudogene TRBV3-2) to TRBJ2-2, with 8 bases matching TRBD2. CDR3: CASSQGLAGPSTGELFF. DNA of the CDR3: TGTGCCAGCAGCCAAGGGTTAGCGGGGCCGAGCACCGGGGAGCTGTTTTTT.